This TCR beta chain appears in the sequencing data of a study of T cell repertoires in cytomegalovirus infection. Study-wide background: Public signatures in TCR beta pointed to CMV infection and matching HLA type.

For this clonotype: Its antigen is currently unknown.

MiXCR was run by TCRdb on the reads, yielding one entry per CDR3 protein. The sample records roughly 180,000 distinct CDR3 sequences, about a sixth being singletons. CDR3 length: 15 residues. V was pared by 4 bases and J by 2 bases, with 9 bases of the junction left unmatched. Germline V CDR1 and CDR2: SGHDT, YYEEEE. Study-wide results and limits: Dominating the ex vivo response were TCR beta clonotypes that were CMV-specific and HLA-C-restricted. Frequencies of public TCR beta families were cumulated, and this identified carriers of CMV plus the relevant HLA.

The receptor comes from a human donor in good health (CMV status not recorded). Some clones in this sample may be carry-over from other donors' samples. V usage is TRBV5-6 and J usage is TRBJ2-7, with 7 bases matching TRBD1. The sample consisted of CD8+ T cells from PBMCs. The CDR3 DNA sequence: TGTGCCAGCAGCGCGAGGTCAACAGGGGCCTACGAGCAGTACTTC. Its protein product is CASSARSTGAYEQYF.